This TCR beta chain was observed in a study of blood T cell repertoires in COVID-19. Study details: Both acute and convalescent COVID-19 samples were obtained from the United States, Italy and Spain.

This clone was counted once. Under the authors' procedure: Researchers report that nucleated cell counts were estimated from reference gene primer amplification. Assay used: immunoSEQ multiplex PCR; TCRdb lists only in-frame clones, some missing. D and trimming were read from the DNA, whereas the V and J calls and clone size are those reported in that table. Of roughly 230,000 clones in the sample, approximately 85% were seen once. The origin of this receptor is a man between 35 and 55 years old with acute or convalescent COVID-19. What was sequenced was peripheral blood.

CDR3 loop: CASSLLGLAGSTDTQYF. CDR3 sequence (DNA): TGTGCCAGCAGTCTACTGGGACTAGCGGGGAGCACAGATACGCAGTATTTT. V is TRBV6-6 and J is TRBJ2-3, with 13 bases lining up with TRBD2. The V gene end was trimmed by 5 bases and the J gene end by 0 bases; junction bases not matched to a gene: 5. CDR1 MNHNY and CDR2 SVGAGI come from the germline V gene (reference sequence). CDR3 size: 17 residues.